This T cell receptor beta chain is drawn from a study of blood T cells in healthy people across ages. The study, taken as a whole, reports: The long-lived group displayed more naive CD4+ cells, plus higher diversity, than the aged donors did.

V lost 6 bases, J lost 1 base, and 13 bases stayed unmatched. This CDR3 comprises 18 residues. Germline V gives CDR1 SGHAT, CDR2 FQNNGV. The authors ran a second PCR of about 7 to 11 cycles using a sample-barcoded 5' primer and a J-beta primer mix. Each CDR3 protein is one row after TCRdb ran MiXCR on the 5' RACE reads. In the table there are roughly 700,000 distinct CDR3 sequences, about 25% of which are singletons. This clonotype has more than one count but fewer than ten. What it binds is unknown. Separately, the same data were catalogued under a study of T cells of mothers and their children. That source notes: Sequencing returned over 10 million TCR beta CDR3 reads per mother and about 3 million per child.

The clonotype was recovered from a boy younger than 18 in good health. The sequenced sample was blood. This chain joins TRBV11-2 and TRBJ2-1, with TRBD2 matching over 9 bases. The CDR3 bases are TGTGCCAGCAGTGTCTATGGGTTTAGCGGGAGTTCCTACAATGAGCAGTTCTTC. Its translation: CASSVYGFSGSSYNEQFF.